The 23 T cell receptor beta chains presented below share a single source sample, sequenced in a study of regulatory T cells in long-lasting Graves disease. Building of the TCR beta libraries involved iRepertoire HTBI primers and Arm-PCR of CDR3 regions. TCRdb passed the multiplex PCR reads through MiXCR, listing each CDR3 protein once. The top ten hold 20% to 25% of the sample, which has about 420,000 distinct CDR3 sequences, about a sixth seen once. Specified time point: newly diagnosed GD, antithyroid drugs for less than 3 months. The TCR library was made from RNA that had been extracted from PBMCs in TRIzol. A further study also used this sample, focusing on T cells in Graves' hyperthyroidism and ophthalmopathy.

Material: peripheral blood mononuclear cells (PBMCs), obtained at new diagnosis, from a patient treated with antithyroid drugs. Receptors originate from a woman aged 18 to 35 with Graves disease.

A few counts support this clonotype. CDR3 residues: CASNQTGGLTEAFF. The CDR3 nucleotides are TGTGCCAGCAACCAGACAGGGGGCTTGACTGAAGCTTTCTTT. The rearrangement uses TRBV7-3 and TRBJ1-1; 10 bases are shared with TRBD1. This CDR3 region has 14 residues. CDR1 SGHTA and CDR2 FQGTGA come from the germline V gene. J gave up 5 bases and V 7 bases, and 7 bases lay outside the gene matches.

This clonotype was detected many times. The gene calls are TRBV7-2 and TRBJ2-7, with D tentatively TRBD1 or TRBD2 (5 bases each). The length of the CDR3 is 16 residues. CDR1 and CDR2 from the germline V gene are SGHTA and FQGNSA. V was shortened by 0 bases and J by 6 bases, with 18 bases between the two germline ends. The CDR3 sequence is CASSLASFQGAPEQYF. The DNA of the CDR3 is TGTGCCAGCAGCTTAGCCTCTTTCCAGGGAGCCCCCGAGCAGTACTTC.

This clonotype was seen more than once but under ten times. This chain connects TRBV14 to TRBJ1-5; tentative D call: TRBD1 (5 bases). Germline values: CDR1 SGHDN, CDR2 FVKESK. V lost 0 bases, J lost 5 bases, and 26 bases lay in between. The CDR3 contains 20 residues. The CDR3 bases are TGTGCCAGCAGCCAAGATACGGAGAGCTGGGGCAGGCCCACCTATCAGCCCCAGCATTTT. This gives the protein CASSQDTESWGRPTYQPQHF.

This clonotype was seen a handful of times. A much more abundant neighbour one base away suggests this may be a read error. This chain joins TRBV12-3 or TRBV12-4 and TRBJ2-7, with 10 bases lining up with TRBD2. CDR3 size: 12 residues. DNA of the CDR3: TGTGCCAGCAGTCTAGCGGGAGACGAGCAGTACTTC. It is translated as CASSLAGDEQYF.

This clonotype was seen a handful of times. The chain employs TRBV6-1 and TRBJ2-3; 9 bases are shared with TRBD2. The assigned J gene may be wrong: the sequence end matches TRBJ2-7 better. Germline CDR1 MNHNS, CDR2 SASEGT. This CDR3 comprises 15 residues. CDR3 protein: CASSLHSSGSYEQYF. The CDR3 region has the DNA TGTGCCAGCAGCCTCCACAGTAGCGGGAGTTACGAGCAGTACTTC.

Worth noting for this clonotype: The junction differs from germline at one of its ends, possibly a read error. The chain recombines TRBV6-2 or TRBV6-3 with TRBJ2-7, with D possibly TRBD2 on 7 matching bases. CDR1 is MNHEY and CDR2 is SVGEGT in the germline V gene. The CDR3 is made up of 15 amino acids. CDR3 in DNA: TGTGCCAGCAGCCCATGGGGGGGCAGCTCCTACGAGCAGCACTTC. This sequence encodes CASSPWGGSSYEQHF.

This clonotype was detected ten times or more. This rearrangement joins TRBV7-9 to TRBJ2-1, with 8 bases lining up with TRBD1. From germline, CDR1 is SEHNR and CDR2 FQNEAQ (reference sequence). J gave up 6 bases and V 5 bases, and 15 bases lay outside the gene matches. The length of the CDR3 is 17 residues. The CDR3 DNA follows: TGTGCCAGCAGCAGAGAGGCCGGACAGGGAAGGGGCAATGAGCAGTTCTTC. As protein: CASSREAGQGRGNEQFF.

The chain has TRBV19 and TRBJ1-2; no definite D call. The germline V gene has CDR1 LNHDA and CDR2 SQIVND (reference sequence). There are 13 residues in the CDR3. V gave up 2 bases and J gave up 2 bases, with 6 bases separating them. The CDR3 DNA reads TGTGCCAGTAGTATACAGAGAAACTATGGCTACACCTTC. It translates to CASSIQRNYGYTF.

The chain has TRBV4-3 and TRBJ2-1; 10 positions match TRBD2. The length of the CDR3 is 19 residues. CDR1 is LGHNA, CDR2 YSLEER, per germline. The ends lost 0 bases at V and 6 bases at J; junction bases unmatched: 14. CDR3 amino acids: CASSQDDVSGRRVINEQFF. DNA of the CDR3: TGCGCCAGCAGCCAAGATGACGTTAGCGGGAGGAGGGTAATCAATGAGCAGTTCTTC.

This clonotype has at least ten counts. The chain is built from TRBV28 and TRBJ2-5; no reliable D call. V was shortened by 5 bases and J by 4 bases, with 20 bases between the two germline ends. Germline CDR1 MDHEN, CDR2 SYDVKM. The CDR3 is made up of 16 amino acids. The CDR3 loop is CASSPRRASSGETQYF. The CDR3 DNA reads TGTGCCAGCAGTCCCCGCCGAGCCTCCAGTGGAGAGACCCAGTACTTC.

This clonotype was seen only once. The chain recombines TRBV19 with TRBJ1-1; D is uncertain. The V end was cut by 4 bases, the J end by 1 base, with 10 bases between. This CDR3 has 14 residues. The germline V gene encodes CDR1 LNHDA and CDR2 SQIVND (reference sequence). CDR3 protein: CASSTAGRNTEAFF. The CDR3, as DNA: TGTGCCAGTAGTACTGCCGGACGGAACACTGAAGCTTTCTTT.

At least ten counts were recorded for this clonotype. The V call is TRBV30, the J call TRBJ1-1, with TRBD1 as a possible D gene (6 bases). Germline V gene data show CDR1 as GTSNPN and CDR2 as SVGIG (reference sequence). Deletions cut 1 base from V and 1 base from J, with 13 bases between. The CDR3 contains 15 residues. CDR3 sequence (DNA): TGTGCCTGGAGTGAAGTTCGGACAGAGAACACTGAAGCTTTCTTT. Translation gives CAWSEVRTENTEAFF.

The chain couples TRBV19 to TRBJ2-3; D possibly corresponds to TRBD1 (5 bases). Germline V gene lookup returns CDR1 LNHDA and CDR2 SQIVND (reference sequence). This CDR3 comprises 15 residues. V lost 1 base, J lost 5 bases, and 13 bases lay in between. The chain's CDR3 is CASSIGWTSQDTQYF. The DNA of the CDR3 is TGTGCCAGTAGTATAGGTTGGACATCACAAGATACGCAGTATTTT.

The genes are TRBV9 and TRBJ2-7; 7 bases map to TRBD1. The V segment lost 5 bases and the J segment 0 bases; nucleotides outside the gene matches: 8. CDR3 length: 15 residues. Germline CDR1 reads SGDLS; CDR2 reads YYNGEE. CDR3 in amino acids: CASSPADRSSYEQYF. The CDR3 nucleotides are TGTGCCAGCAGTCCCGCGGACAGGAGCTCCTACGAGCAGTACTTC.

This clonotype was seen many times. The chain links TRBV12-3 or TRBV12-4 to TRBJ2-1; the D is unclear. This CDR3 has 15 amino acids. V lost 9 bases and J lost 3, with 18 bases in between. The CDR3 region has the DNA TGTGCCAGAGGTCTAGGAGCGAAGGGCTACAATGAGCAGTTCTTC. As protein: CARGLGAKGYNEQFF.

This rearrangement joins TRBV27 to TRBJ1-4; D uncertain. The germline V and J ends were trimmed by 4 bases and 12 bases, with 15 bases remaining between them. Germline V gives CDR1 MNHEY, CDR2 SMNVEV (reference sequence). The CDR3 is made up of 13 amino acids. The CDR3 DNA follows: TGTGCCAGCAGTTCTCTCGGGAGGTGGGAACTGTTTTTT. Translating gives CASSSLGRWELFF.

This clonotype showed up just a few times. V gene TRBV7-9 combines with J gene TRBJ2-1, with TRBD2 matching 7 bases. Per the germline V gene, CDR1 is SEHNR and CDR2 is FQNEAQ (reference sequence). The CDR3 sequence is 18 residues long. V shed 5 bases and J 6 bases; nucleotides not matched to a gene: 19. CDR3 nucleotide sequence: TGTGCCAGCAGCACCAATCGAGGCAGCGGGGATGTGGGCAATGAGCAGTTCTTC. Translating it yields CASSTNRGSGDVGNEQFF. The full variable domain, completed using reference TRBV7-9 and TRBJ2-1, is DTGVSQNPRHKITKRGQNVTFRCDPISEHNRLYWYRQTLGQGPEFLTYFQNEAQLEKSRLLSDRFSAERPKGSFSTLEIQRTEQGDSAMYLCASSTNRGSGDVGNEQFFGPGTRLTVL.

This clonotype was seen repeatedly, ten times or more. The V call is TRBV11-2, the J call TRBJ2-1; 8 bases agree with TRBD2. Germline CDR1 and CDR2: SGHAT and FQNNGV. The V segment lost 3 bases and the J segment 5 bases; nucleotides outside the gene matches: 6. This CDR3 comprises 15 residues. The CDR3 spells CASSFLPSGHNEQFF. DNA for the CDR3: TGTGCCAGCAGCTTCCTCCCTAGCGGGCACAATGAGCAGTTCTTC.

In this sample, this clonotype turned up many times. The chain is built from TRBV13 and TRBJ2-1, with TRBD2 as a possible D gene (5 bases). Germline V CDR1 and CDR2: PRHDT, FYEKMQ (reference sequence). Deletions cut 0 bases from V and 2 bases from J, with 8 bases between. This CDR3 comprises 15 residues. The CDR3 region is CASSLGRRAYNEQFF. The CDR3 nucleotides read TGTGCCAGCAGCTTAGGAAGGCGGGCCTACAATGAGCAGTTCTTC.

This clonotype was found many times. The chain couples TRBV28 to TRBJ2-5; 13 bases align to TRBD2. This CDR3 spans 17 amino acids. Germline trimming cut 4 bases from V and 4 bases from J; bases unmatched to any gene: 9. Germline CDR1 and CDR2: MDHEN and SYDVKM. CDR3 loop: CASSSASGLAGSETQYF. The CDR3 nucleotides read TGTGCCAGCAGTTCCGCCTCGGGACTAGCGGGATCAGAGACCCAGTACTTC.

This clonotype was detected only a few times. This chain uses TRBV2 with TRBJ2-3; 10 bases line up with TRBD2. The germline V gene encodes CDR1 SNHLY and CDR2 FYNNEI. Trimming cost V 3 bases and J 8 bases; bases outside gene matches: 11. This CDR3 region has 16 residues. The CDR3 DNA is TGTGCCAGCAGTGAGTCTGAGACTAGCGGGCTGGGTACGCAGTATTTT. This translates into CASSESETSGLGTQYF.

The genes are TRBV24-1 and TRBJ2-5; 8 bases align to TRBD2. This CDR3 spans 15 amino acids. The ends lost 5 bases at V and 4 bases at J; junction bases unmatched: 8. Germline V gene lookup returns CDR1 KGHDR and CDR2 SFDVKD. In nucleotides, the CDR3 is TGTGCCACCAGTGTAGGACCCGGGAGGGGAGAGACCCAGTACTTC. Amino acid sequence: CATSVGPGRGETQYF.

Here the CDR3 reads CASSRGGPGIQYF. The CDR3 DNA reads as TGTGCCAGCAGTAGAGGGGGCCCCGGCATTCAGTACTTC. V gene TRBV13 combines with J gene TRBJ2-4; 7 bases are shared with TRBD1. Germline assignment: CDR1 PRHDT and CDR2 FYEKMQ (reference sequence). V lost 6 bases to trimming and J lost 9 bases; unmatched junction nucleotides: 8. The CDR3 extends over 13 amino acids. The complete variable domain, with remaining parts taken from reference TRBV13 and TRBJ2-4, reads AAGVIQSPRHLIKEKRETATLKCYPIPRHDTVYWYQQGPGQDPQFLISFYEKMQSDKGSIPDRFSAQQFSDYHSELNMSSLELGDSALYFCASSRGGPGIQYFGAGTRLSVL.